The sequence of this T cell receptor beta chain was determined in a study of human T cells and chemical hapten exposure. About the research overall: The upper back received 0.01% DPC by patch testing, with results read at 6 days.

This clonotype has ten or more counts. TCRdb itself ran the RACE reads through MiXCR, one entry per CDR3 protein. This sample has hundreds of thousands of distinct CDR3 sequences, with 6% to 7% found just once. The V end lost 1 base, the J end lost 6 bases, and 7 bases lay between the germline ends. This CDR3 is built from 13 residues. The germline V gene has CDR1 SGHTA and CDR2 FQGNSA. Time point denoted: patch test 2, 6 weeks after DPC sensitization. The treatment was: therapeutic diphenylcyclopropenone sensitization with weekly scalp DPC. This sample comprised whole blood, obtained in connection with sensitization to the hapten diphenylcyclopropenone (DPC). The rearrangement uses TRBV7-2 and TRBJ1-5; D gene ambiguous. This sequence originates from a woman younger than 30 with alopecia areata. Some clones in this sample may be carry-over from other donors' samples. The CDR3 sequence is CASSLVYAQPQHF. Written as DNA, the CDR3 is TGTGCCAGCAGCTTAGTCTATGCTCAGCCCCAGCATTTT.